The 21 T cell receptor beta chains presented below share a single source sample, sequenced in a study of cytomegalovirus exposure and HLA in healthy donors. This table comes from immunoSEQ multiplex PCR, and its TCRdb copy is limited to in-frame clones, with some not included. The table has 90,000 to 100,000 clones, 90% to 95% seen once; the top ten hold 1.1%. Sequenced material: PBMCs. These TCRs come from a woman aged 25 to 39 in good health and CMV-seropositive.

The CDR3 region is CATTPNPGPTGDTIYF. CDR3 DNA: TGTGCCACCACCCCGAATCCGGGACCCACAGGGGACACCATATATTTT. The V and J genes are TRBV19 and TRBJ1-3, with 7 bases matching TRBD1. CDR3 length: 16 residues. Germline assignment: CDR1 LNHDA and CDR2 SQIVND (reference sequence). V lost 10 bases and J lost 8; bases outside the gene matches: 20.

The chain carries TRBV2 and TRBJ2-7, with 7 bases that match TRBD2. The CDR3 totals 15 residues. V was clipped by 5 bases and J by 5 bases; unmatched bases: 12. From germline, CDR1 is SNHLY and CDR2 FYNNEI. This CDR3 reads CASSLRSGGSDEQYF. The CDR3 DNA is TGTGCCAGCAGTTTAAGGTCGGGGGGATCAGACGAGCAGTACTTC.

This chain links TRBV19 with TRBJ2-2, with 10 bases matching TRBD2. Germline V CDR1 and CDR2: LNHDA, SQIVND (reference sequence). Trimming cost V 6 bases and J 1 base; bases outside gene matches: 11. The CDR3 contains 18 residues. CDR3 in amino acids: CASSPLPPSGGNTGELFF. CDR3 DNA: TGTGCCAGTAGCCCCCTCCCCCCTAGCGGGGGGAACACCGGGGAGCTGTTTTTT.

This clone was observed once. The chain couples TRBV6-6 to TRBJ1-4; D gene unclear. CDR1 and CDR2 (germline): MNHNY, SVGAGI (reference sequence). The CDR3 length is 13 residues. Trimming stripped 5 bases from V and 5 bases from J, with 9 bases between. The chain's CDR3 is CASSPFSNEKLFF. The DNA of the CDR3 is TGTGCCAGCAGTCCTTTCTCGAATGAAAAACTGTTTTTT.

V is TRBV14 and J is TRBJ1-2; D unresolved. Trimming stripped 2 bases from V and 0 bases from J, with 4 bases between. This CDR3 contains 13 residues. Looked up from germline, CDR1 is SGHDN and CDR2 is FVKESK. The CDR3 region has the DNA TGTGCCAGCAGCCAACAGGCTAACTATGGCTACACCTTC. Translation gives CASSQQANYGYTF.

The chain links TRBV5-6 to TRBJ2-3; no clear D. V was cut by 2 bases and J by 4 bases, with 14 bases left in between. The CDR3 sequence is 15 residues long. CDR1 and CDR2 from the germline V gene are SGHDT and YYEEEE. In nucleotides, the CDR3 is TGTGCCAGCAGCTTTTCTCTATCCGCCCCAGATACGCAGTATTTT. Its translation is CASSFSLSAPDTQYF.

The rearrangement links TRBV4-3 to TRBJ2-7; D remains unclear. Germline V gene data show CDR1 as LGHNA and CDR2 as YSLEER. V was clipped by 1 base and J by 0 bases, with 10 bases between them. This CDR3 region has 15 residues. The CDR3 region is CASSQGIASSYEQYF. CDR3 bases: TGCGCCAGCAGCCAAGGAATCGCGAGCTCCTACGAGCAGTACTTC.

The V call is TRBV11-2, the J call TRBJ1-1, with D hard to call. There are 14 residues in the CDR3. The V end lost 3 bases, the J end lost 0 bases, and 8 bases lay between the germline ends. Germline V gives CDR1 SGHAT, CDR2 FQNNGV. The CDR3 DNA reads TGTGCCAGCAGCTTCCCCGGGATGAACACTGAAGCTTTCTTT. It translates to CASSFPGMNTEAFF.

This chain connects TRBV7-6 to TRBJ2-5, with 10 bases identical to TRBD2. The CDR3 totals 15 residues. From germline, CDR1 is SGHVS and CDR2 FNYEAQ. The V and J ends lost 2 bases and 5 bases, in that order; junction bases with no gene match: 5. The CDR3 is CASSLTAGGYETQYF. The DNA of the CDR3 is TGTGCCAGCAGCTTAACAGCGGGAGGGTACGAGACCCAGTACTTC. The whole variable domain, remainder taken from reference TRBV7-6 and TRBJ2-5, is GAGVSQSPRYKVTKRGQDVALRCDPISGHVSLYWYRQALGQGPEFLTYFNYEAQQDKSGLPNDRFSAERPEGSISTLTIQRTEQRDSAMYRCASSLTAGGYETQYFGPGTRLLVL.

The chain combines TRBV28 with TRBJ2-7, with TRBD1 matching 7 bases. V gave up 3 bases and J gave up 2 bases; unmatched junction bases: 7. This CDR3 is built from 15 residues. CDR1 is MDHEN, CDR2 SYDVKM, per germline. The CDR3 sequence is CASSLSWDSPYEQYF. DNA for the CDR3: TGTGCCAGCAGTTTGTCTTGGGACAGCCCCTACGAGCAGTACTTC.

This chain uses TRBV4-3 with TRBJ1-3; D is unclear. The V end lost 0 bases, the J end lost 7 bases, and 16 bases lay between the germline ends. This CDR3 contains 16 residues. CDR1 and CDR2 from the germline V gene are LGHNA and YSLEER. In nucleotides, the CDR3 is TGCGCCAGCAGCCAAGATCGGAGGCTACGGGAGAACACCATATATTTT. Its translation: CASSQDRRLRENTIYF.

V and J are TRBV6-1 and TRBJ2-7; 11 positions match TRBD2. The CDR3 totals 13 residues. Germline CDR1 is MNHNS and CDR2 is SASEGT. The ends lost 5 bases at V and 5 bases at J; junction bases unmatched: 2. CDR3 residues: CASSRLAGHEQYF. In DNA, the CDR3 is TGTGCCAGCAGTCGACTAGCGGGGCACGAGCAGTACTTC.

The chain links TRBV27 to TRBJ2-3, with 9 bases lining up with TRBD2. This CDR3 is built from 15 residues. V shed 7 bases, J shed 4 bases, and the junction held 9 bases outside the gene matches. Germline V gene lookup returns CDR1 MNHEY and CDR2 SMNVEV (reference sequence). The CDR3 protein is CASIELAGVSDTQYF. In DNA form, the CDR3 reads TGTGCCAGCATAGAGTTAGCGGGAGTGTCAGATACGCAGTATTTT.

The CDR3 loop reads CASSESTRIGAHYGYTF. In DNA form, the CDR3 reads TGCGCCAGCAGTGAGTCGACTCGGATAGGGGCCCACTATGGCTACACCTTC. The chain is built from TRBV10-2 and TRBJ1-2, with D perhaps matching TRBD1 (5 bases). This CDR3 has 17 amino acids. CDR1 and CDR2 (germline): WSHSY, SAAADI. With 0 bases removed from V and 3 bases from J, the gap between germline ends came to 17 bases.

This clone has only one observation. The chain combines TRBV15 with TRBJ1-1; no reliable D call. The length of the CDR3 is 14 residues. V gave up 0 bases and J gave up 2 bases, with 7 bases separating them. Per germline, CDR1 LNHNV and CDR2 YYDKDF (reference sequence). The CDR3 nucleotides read TGTGCCACCAGCAGAGATTTGGGCAACACTGAAGCTTTCTTT. Its protein product is CATSRDLGNTEAFF.

This clone appeared once. J is TRBJ2-5 and V is TRBV5-1, with TRBD2 matching over 7 bases. The junction had 3 bases not matched to a gene; V was cut back by 0 bases and J by 1 base. The CDR3 extends over 15 amino acids. The V gene's germline CDR1 is SGHRS and CDR2 YFSETQ. CDR3 residues: CASSLAASGQETQYF. CDR3 DNA: TGCGCCAGCAGCTTGGCGGCTAGCGGCCAAGAGACCCAGTACTTC.

There are a few counts of this clone. V and J are TRBV2 and TRBJ2-7; the D is unclear. V was shortened by 1 base and J by 7 bases, with 11 bases between the two germline ends. This CDR3 region has 13 residues. Germline V lookup: CDR1 SNHLY, CDR2 FYNNEI. Here the CDR3 DNA reads TGTGCCAGCAGTGAAGGACTTTCTCGGGAGCAGTACTTC. The encoded protein is CASSEGLSREQYF.

This sequence joins TRBV30 and TRBJ1-4; D not certain. CDR1 is GTSNPN and CDR2 is SVGIG in the germline V gene (reference sequence). CDR3 size: 14 residues. V dropped 5 bases and J dropped 4 bases, with 14 bases sitting between them. This chain's CDR3 is CAWRPGLLNEKLFF. Here the CDR3 DNA reads TGTGCCTGGCGACCGGGTCTTCTTAATGAAAAACTGTTTTTT.

The rearrangement uses TRBV18 and TRBJ1-3; D may be TRBD1 (6 bases). The V gene's germline CDR1 is KGHSH and CDR2 LQKENI. The V and J ends lost 7 bases and 0 bases respectively, with 10 bases between them. CDR3 size: 14 residues. This CDR3 is CASYDRYSGNTIYF. The CDR3 DNA sequence: TGTGCCAGCTACGACAGGTACTCTGGAAACACCATATATTTT.

The V gene is TRBV15, the J gene TRBJ2-7; TRBD2 is a possible D gene (5 bases). Trimming removed 0 bases at V and 4 bases at J, with 10 bases between. The germline CDR1 and CDR2 sequences are LNHNV and YYDKDF (reference sequence). The CDR3 contains 14 residues. The CDR3 region is CATSRDRGYYEQYF. CDR3 bases: TGTGCCACCAGCAGAGATCGCGGGTATTACGAGCAGTACTTC.

CDR3 amino acids: CATSNKGVYNEQFF. In DNA, the CDR3 is TGTGCCACCAGCAATAAGGGAGTTTACAATGAGCAGTTCTTC. The chain is built from TRBV15 and TRBJ2-1; TRBD2 might be the D (5 bases). V was trimmed by 4 bases and J by 4 bases, leaving 11 bases between them. This CDR3 is 14 amino acids long. Germline V lookup: CDR1 LNHNV, CDR2 YYDKDF (reference sequence).